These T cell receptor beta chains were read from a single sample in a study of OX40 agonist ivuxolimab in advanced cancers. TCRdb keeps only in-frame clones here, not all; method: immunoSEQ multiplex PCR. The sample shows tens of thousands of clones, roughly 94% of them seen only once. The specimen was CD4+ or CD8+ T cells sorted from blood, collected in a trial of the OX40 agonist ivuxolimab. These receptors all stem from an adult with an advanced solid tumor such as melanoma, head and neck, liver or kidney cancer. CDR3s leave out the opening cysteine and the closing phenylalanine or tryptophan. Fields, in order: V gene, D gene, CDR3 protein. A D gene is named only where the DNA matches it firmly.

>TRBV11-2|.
ASSISGDVAYEQY
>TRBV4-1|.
ASSHYGDQDYEQY
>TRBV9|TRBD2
ASSLPPAGEDTQY
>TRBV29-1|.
SLFRGTRQPQH
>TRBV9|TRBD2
ASSVVGWRESSTDTQY
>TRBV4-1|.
ASSLGRGGAPSLGPTNEKLF
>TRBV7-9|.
ASSDISEQY
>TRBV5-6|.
ASSGAAGTEETQY
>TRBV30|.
ALTDGNTGELF
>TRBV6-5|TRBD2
ASSYGTRAETQY
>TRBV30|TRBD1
ALQGAWYGYT
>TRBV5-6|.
ATRRRQY
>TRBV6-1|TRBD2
ASIQGRERDEQY
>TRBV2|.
ASRSGSGQPQH
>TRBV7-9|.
ASSPGEEVETQY
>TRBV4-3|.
ASSPGEAYEQY
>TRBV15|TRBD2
ATSNSGRAPETQY
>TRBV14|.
ASSQGVHEQY
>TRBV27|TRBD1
ASKRTGKNYGYT
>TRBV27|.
ASSLAGSYEQY
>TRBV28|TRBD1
ASSINRGFNYGYT
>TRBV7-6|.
ASSRGTSNLELF
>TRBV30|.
AWNSYSNTEAF
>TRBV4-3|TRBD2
ASSHLAGGPYEQY
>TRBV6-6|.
ASSLTETYNEQF
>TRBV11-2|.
ASSFPSYEQY
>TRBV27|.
ATRGGRGYT
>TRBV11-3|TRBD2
ASSLVGRGLAGDIPD
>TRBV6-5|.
ASSYAGRRGYT
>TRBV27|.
ASSFLTNTGELF
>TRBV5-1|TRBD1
ASSRTGDNEQF
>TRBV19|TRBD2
ASSPGTRTYFYEQY
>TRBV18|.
ASSPLAGKETQY
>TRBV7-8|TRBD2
ASSSLAGAGEQF
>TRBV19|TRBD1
ASSPGQGATYEQY
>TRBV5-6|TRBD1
ASSQGQSYEQY
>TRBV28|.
ASSLGAGSTDTQY
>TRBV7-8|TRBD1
ASSRGQGAGDTQY
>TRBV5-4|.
ASSPLLSVTEAF
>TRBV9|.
ASSVGGESYEQY
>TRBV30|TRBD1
AWSVTGSGYGYT
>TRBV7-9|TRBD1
ASIQGAGEAF
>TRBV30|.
AWSVSGNPTDTQY
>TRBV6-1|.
ASSEAWGAKNIQY
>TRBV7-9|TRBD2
ASSSPGTSGTHEQY
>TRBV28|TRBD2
ASMQRGSYEQY
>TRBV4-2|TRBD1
ASSQSRQGNDEQY
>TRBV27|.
ASSFGDGSSYEQY
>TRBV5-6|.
ASSLVYNEQF